This T cell receptor (beta chain) comes out of a study of T-cell reconstitution after alpha-beta-depleted transplantation in children. The study's findings and limits: T-cell numbers and diversity one year post-transplant derived largely from freshly generated T cells. TCRbeta diversity was high at day 60 in some patients (a result of surviving recipient T cells and thymic progenitors). Roughly two months post-transplant, alpha-beta T cells reportedly originated from several hundred graft clones that had expanded.

Unique molecular identifiers were used to barcode this TCRbeta library. TCRdb reprocessed the PCR reads with MiXCR, giving one entry per CDR3 protein. In the table there are some 300,000 distinct CDR3 sequences, 7.5% to 9% of which are singletons. About this clonotype: Antigen specificity is unknown.

The sequence came from a female patient aged 2-10 years who had a stem cell transplant for Fanconi anemia, so the T cells may come from the graft donor. The sequences come from peripheral blood, collected 360 days after TCRalphabeta/CD19-depleted stem cell transplant.

The CDR3: CASSPDQGVHEQYF. CDR3 nucleotide sequence: TGTGCCAGCTCACCTGACCAGGGGGTCCACGAGCAGTACTTC. V usage is TRBV18 and J usage is TRBJ2-7; 7 positions match TRBD1. The germline gives CDR1 KGHSH, CDR2 LQKENI. Trimming took 3 bases from V and 5 from J; bases not matched to a gene: 7. CDR3 length equals 14 residues.